This T cell receptor (beta chain) was identified in a study of blood T cell repertoires in COVID-19 (dated by TCRdb to between 2020 and 2021). Study-level background: The collaborator samples originated in the United States, Italy and Spain and spanned the acute and convalescent phases of COVID-19. The material from the prospective study consisted of cDNA or gDNA derived from T cells, B-cell-depleted T cells, or PBMCs. The dataset comprised deeply sampled blood TCRbeta repertoires from subjects exposed to, actively infected with, or recovered from COVID-19. A freely available public database, intended as a resource for researchers studying the immune response to SARS-CoV-2, is where the repertoires were released. Samples were obtained from the ongoing ImmuneRACE study (first 160 participants) and from 1,254 subjects provided by 6 global collaborators. Nearly every sample came with metadata listing a de-identified subject ID, COVID-19 status, age in years and sex. Where HLA class I and class II types were available, the types were taken from metadata supplied by the sample provider, not from assay-based typing.

The immunoSEQ Assay, a bias-controlled multiplex PCR, was used to amplify TCRbeta CDR3 regions from genomic DNA. From the authors' description of their analysis: The number of nucleated cells in each sample was estimated by amplification of reference gene primers within the assay. To quantify the absolute abundance of each unique TCRbeta CDR3 rearrangement, sequence reads were collapsed and filtered. For each sample, productive Simpson clonality was calculated by taking the square root of Simpson's diversity index across productive rearrangements. The table comes from immuneACCESS by way of TCRdb, which keeps in-frame sequences with V and J called. Part of the clones is missing from these tables; in studies checked, under half for an unresolved V gene and the rest for unknown reasons. Clonal size and the V and J genes are those of that table, whereas D and trimming came from the DNA. The sample has more than 50,000 clones on record, 83% of them singletons. About 2% of the sample is in the top ten clones.

What the authors observed across the whole study: How much clinical and demographic metadata was included differed by source and by participant, and the metadata was provided uncurated.

Each collaborating institution followed its own protocols to collect whole blood in K2EDTA tubes. For TCRbeta analysis, collaborators shipped samples as frozen whole blood, isolated PBMCs, or DNA extracted from either of those sample types. The CDR3 covers 17 residues, taking in both the cysteine and the phenylalanine. Only CDR3 DNA is held: 51 bases, read in frame from base 1. V and J are truncated by 0 bases and 3 bases respectively, leaving an intervening sequence of 17 bases. Via the germline V gene, CDR1 is LGHNA and CDR2 YNFKEQ. As for this clone: There is no known antigen for this receptor. No base qualities exist here, and no much larger clone lies one base off it.

Sequenced material: peripheral blood. The V gene is TRBV4-2 and the J gene is TRBJ1-2; the best D guess is TRBD1, with 6 bases matching. This receptor was taken from a woman aged 55-70 years with acute or convalescent COVID-19. The CDR3 reads as follows: CASSQEVSTGSHYGYTF. The sequenced DNA: TGTGCCAGCAGCCAAGAAGTATCGACAGGAAGTCACTATGGCTACACCTTC.